The text below deals with one T cell receptor (beta chain). Followed over time, Seattle patients had been enrolled while infection was active. This sample is drawn from a study of blood T cell repertoires in COVID-19. Authors' analysis steps: Reference gene primer amplification in the assay estimated nucleated cell counts. TCRdb's copy holds only in-frame clones and misses some; the assay was immunoSEQ multiplex PCR. For V, J and clone size, that table is used; D and trimming come from the DNA. The data hold around 480,000 clones, with about nine tenths observed a single time. This CDR3 has 20 residues. V lost 4 bases to trimming and J lost 0 bases; unmatched junction nucleotides: 17. The germline V gene has CDR1 LGHDT and CDR2 YNNKEL (reference sequence).

This sequence originates from a woman aged 45-60 years with COVID-19, enrolled during active disease. The chain links TRBV3-1 (or the pseudogene TRBV3-2) to TRBJ1-3; 8 nucleotides line up with TRBD1. Material for sequencing was peripheral blood. The CDR3 DNA follows: TGTGCCAGCAGCCCCTCTCTGAATTGGGACAGGACCCCCTCTGGAAACACCATATATTTT. It codes for CASSPSLNWDRTPSGNTIYF.